The rows below give T cell receptor beta chains drawn from one sample of a study of metastatic and nonmetastatic thyroid tumors. TCRdb reanalyzed the PCR reads with MiXCR. In the table there are approximately 22,000 clones, roughly 31% of which are singletons. The sample was blood. Every receptor here comes from a female donor with papillary thyroid cancer or a benign thyroid nodule (not recorded which). Some clones in this sample may be carry-over from other donors' samples. The CDR3 runs from the conserved cysteine through the conserved F or W. The D gene is left open where the match is weak. Only some rows state a clone size, as once, few, many or a class for expanded clones.

-	-	TRBV6-4	TRBJ1-6	TGTGCCAGCAGTGACTCTGAGTGGGACCGACCCTGGGGCTCCTATAATTCACCCCTCCACTTT	CASSDSEWDRPWGSYNSPLHF
-	TRBD2	TRBV7-3	TRBJ2-7	TGTGCCAGCAGCTTAACTCGGGCTAGCGGGGGCTACGAGCAGTACTTC	CASSLTRASGGYEQYF
many	-	TRBV9	TRBJ1-2	TGTGCCAGCAGCGTAGGCCAGGGATTTAACTATGGCTACACCTTC	CASSVGQGFNYGYTF
-	TRBD2	TRBV9	TRBJ2-2	TGTGCCAGCAGCGCGGGGGGACTAGCGATAAACACCGGGGAGCTGTTTTTT	CASSAGGLAINTGELFF
few	-	TRBV19	TRBJ1-1	TGTGCCAGTAGTATTGGGGGGCTGATGGCTGAAGCTTTCTTT	CASSIGGLMAEAFF
-	-	TRBV12-3/TRBV12-4	TRBJ2-7	TGTGCCAGCAGTTCCAGAGAAGCACCCTACGAGCAGTACTTC	CASSSREAPYEQYF
many	TRBD2	TRBV29-1	TRBJ2-1	TGCAGCTTCTGGGGGACTAGCGGGGGCAATGAGCAGTTCTTC	CSFWGTSGGNEQFF
-	-	TRBV5-1	TRBJ1-4	TGCGCCAGCAGCTTGGCCCAGGGTCGCGAAAAACTGTTTTTT	CASSLAQGREKLFF
-	TRBD1	TRBV6-1	TRBJ2-5	TGTGCCAGTGCCCCGGGACAGGGGGACGTAGAGACCCAGTACTTC	CASAPGQGDVETQYF
once	-	TRBV5-5	TRBJ2-3	TGTGCCAGCAGCACTCGGGCAGGGGGGAGAGATACGCAGTATTTT	CASSTRAGGRDTQYF
-	-	TRBV20-1	TRBJ1-2	TGCAGTGCTAGAGATAGCGGACAGACCTATGGCTACACCTTC	CSARDSGQTYGYTF
medium-sized	-	TRBV4-3	TRBJ2-7	TGCGCCAGCAGCCCGCGACAGGAACTATACGAGCAGTACTTC	CASSPRQELYEQYF
few	-	TRBV25-1	TRBJ2-7	TGTGCCAGCAGTGAAAGAACAGCGAACACTAACGAGCAGTACTTC	CASSERTANTNEQYF
many	TRBD2	TRBV7-9	TRBJ2-5	TGTGCCAGCAGCGGCCGGACTAGCGGGAGGGCCCTGGAGACCCAGTACTTC	CASSGRTSGRALETQYF
-	-	TRBV30	TRBJ1-2	TGTGCCTGGGGAGGATTTGGGGGCTACACCTTC	CAWGGFGGYTF
-	TRBD2	TRBV20-1	TRBJ2-2	TGCAGTGCTAGAGATCGGAGGACTAGCGGGAGAATTCGCACCGGGGAGCTGTTTTTT	CSARDRRTSGRIRTGELFF
many	-	TRBV9	TRBJ1-1	TGTGCCAGCAGCCCTACAGGGTTGAACACTGAAGCTTTCTTT	CASSPTGLNTEAFF
medium-sized	-	TRBV6-1	TRBJ1-2	TGTGCCAGCAATACAGGATCGGGGGCCTATGGCTACACCTTC	CASNTGSGAYGYTF
few	-	TRBV6-1	TRBJ2-1	TGTGCCGCGTCCTCTAGCGCTGACGGGCCTAACAATGAGCAGTTCTTC	CAASSSADGPNNEQFF
many	TRBD2	TRBV12-3/TRBV12-4	TRBJ2-3	TGTGCCAGCAGTTTTAACAGCGGGGCCACAGATACGCAGTATTTT	CASSFNSGATDTQYF
many	-	TRBV4-2	TRBJ2-1	TGTGCCAGCAGCCTAAACGCGCGGGCCCGTTCGGTGGGCGATGAGCAGTTCTTC	CASSLNARARSVGDEQFF
medium-sized	-	TRBV19	TRBJ1-2	TGTGCCAGTAGTGGGGGCAGGAGCTATGGCTACACCTTC	CASSGGRSYGYTF
-	TRBD1	TRBV28	TRBJ2-7	TGTGCCAGCACCCTGGACAGGTTCCCGTACGAGCAGTACTTC	CASTLDRFPYEQYF
-	TRBD1	TRBV5-6	TRBJ2-1	TGTGCCAGCAGCACAGACAGGGTAGCCAATGAGCAGTTCTTC	CASSTDRVANEQFF
few	-	TRBV6-1	TRBJ2-7	TGTGCCAGCAGTGAAGTGGGTATTTCCTACGAGCAGTACTTC	CASSEVGISYEQYF
medium-sized	TRBD2	TRBV6-1	TRBJ2-5	TGTGCCAGCAGTGAGACTAGCGGGGGGCAAGAGACCCAGTACTTC	CASSETSGGQETQYF
many	TRBD2	TRBV6-1	TRBJ2-5	TGTGCCACCACGCGGGGACTAGCGGGAGGGCGCCGGGAGACCCAGTACTTC	CATTRGLAGGRRETQYF
-	-	TRBV6-2/TRBV6-3	TRBJ2-1	TGTGCCAGCAGTTACTCGAGGGTCTACAATGAGCAGTTCTTC	CASSYSRVYNEQFF
-	-	TRBV19	TRBJ2-7	TGTGCCAGTAGTTATTCGGCGCAGGCCTCCTACGAGCAGTACTTC	CASSYSAQASYEQYF
many	TRBD2	TRBV5-1	TRBJ2-1	TGCGCCAGCAGCTTGACTAGCGGGATGAGGGATGAGCAGTTCTTC	CASSLTSGMRDEQFF
-	-	TRBV20-1	TRBJ2-7	TGCAGTGCTGCTACTACAGGAGGTCGAACCTCCTACGAGCAGTACTTC	CSAATTGGRTSYEQYF
few	-	TRBV27	TRBJ2-7	TGTGCCAGCAGTCTCCGGGACAACTCCTACGAGCAGTACTTC	CASSLRDNSYEQYF
few	-	TRBV6-9	TRBJ2-7	TGTGCCAGCATCCCAGGGGATGTAGAGTACTTC	CASIPGDVEYF
many	TRBD1	TRBV3-1	TRBJ2-1	TGTGCCAGCCAAGACAGGGGGAACGGCGAGCAGTTCTTC	CASQDRGNGEQFF
medium-sized	-	TRBV18	TRBJ2-3	TGTGCCAGCTCACCCCTCCTAATGAAGACAGATACGCAGTATTTT	CASSPLLMKTDTQYF
many	-	TRBV12-3/TRBV12-4	TRBJ1-4	TGTGCCAGCAGCCCAGGGGCAACTAATGAAAAACTGTTTTTT	CASSPGATNEKLFF
many	-	TRBV7-9	TRBJ2-7	TGTGCCAGCAACCAGATTAGGGGCTACGAGCAGTACTTC	CASNQIRGYEQYF
medium-sized	TRBD2	TRBV20-1	TRBJ2-7	TGCAGTGCTAGAGATTCTGGGGGTAGCGGGAGTGAATCCTACGAGCAGTACTTC	CSARDSGGSGSESYEQYF
-	-	TRBV20-1	TRBJ2-1	TGCAGCGCCAGTGGCGGCAGTTACAATGAGCAGTTCTTC	CSASGGSYNEQFF
medium-sized	-	TRBV5-1	TRBJ1-6	TGCGCCAGCAGCTTGGAATCGGGGGCTCCCCTCCACTTT	CASSLESGAPLHF
-	-	TRBV27	TRBJ1-2	TGTGCCAGCAGTCCAGACGTCTACTATGGCTACACCTTC	CASSPDVYYGYTF
many	-	TRBV9	TRBJ2-1	TGTGCCAGCAGCGTTGGTTTCTCCTCCTACAATGAGCAGTTCTTC	CASSVGFSSYNEQFF
many	-	TRBV7-6	TRBJ2-1	TGTGCCAGCAGCCGGAATCGGGGTGAGCAGTTCTTC	CASSRNRGEQFF
many	TRBD1	TRBV5-1	TRBJ1-4	TGCGCCAGCAGCCATTCGGGACAGCTTAATGAAAAACTGTTTTTT	CASSHSGQLNEKLFF
medium-sized	-	TRBV18	TRBJ2-7	TGTGCCAGCTCACCGGCCGGGACATGGAACGAGCAGTACTTC	CASSPAGTWNEQYF
medium-sized	-	TRBV7-2	TRBJ1-2	TGTGCCAGCAGCCGGTGGACAGCCTCTAACTATGGCTACACCTTC	CASSRWTASNYGYTF
many	-	TRBV2	TRBJ2-7	TGTGCCAGCAGTGAAGCCACCTCCGGGGCCGGGGACTACGAGCAGTACTTC	CASSEATSGAGDYEQYF
few	TRBD1	TRBV12-3/TRBV12-4	TRBJ1-1	TGTGCCAGCAGCATTTCCGGGACAGTGAACACTGAAGCTTTCTTT	CASSISGTVNTEAFF
many	-	TRBV7-7	TRBJ2-1	TGTGCTAGCAGTTCAGGGTCCTTAGGGGGCAATGAGCAGTTCTTC	CASSSGSLGGNEQFF
-	-	TRBV20-1	TRBJ2-1	TGCAGTGCTAGCGACGGGGGAGGCTACAATGAGCAGTTCTTC	CSASDGGGYNEQFF
many	TRBD2	TRBV6-4	TRBJ2-1	TGTGCCAGCAGTGACTCAAGCGGGGGAGGCAATGAGCAGTTCTTC	CASSDSSGGGNEQFF
few	TRBD1	TRBV15	TRBJ2-3	TGTGCCACCAGGGGGGACAGGGGTGTTACAGATACGCAGTATTTT	CATRGDRGVTDTQYF
medium-sized	-	TRBV4-3	TRBJ1-6	TGCGCCAGCAGCCAAGGAGGGTTGCGTCCGAAGAATTCACCCCTCCACTTT	CASSQGGLRPKNSPLHF
-	-	TRBV7-2	TRBJ2-7	TGTGCCAGCAGCTTAGGAGGGGGGCTATTCTACGAGCAGTACTTC	CASSLGGGLFYEQYF
many	TRBD2	TRBV6-1	TRBJ2-5	TGTGCCAGCAGCCGTCTTAGCGGGGCCCAAGAGACCCAGTACTTC	CASSRLSGAQETQYF
-	TRBD1	TRBV30	TRBJ2-7	TGTGCCTGGATCGGTCGACAGGGGCCCAACGAGCAGTACTTC	CAWIGRQGPNEQYF